Below are 32 T cell receptor beta chains sequenced from a single sample in a study of blood T cell repertoires in COVID-19. TCRdb's table, derived via immunoSEQ multiplex PCR, lists solely in-frame clones and lacks some. The sample carries about 110,000 clones, approximately 83% recorded once. Material for sequencing was peripheral blood. These receptor sequences come from a woman in her 70s with acute or convalescent COVID-19.

This clone was seen a few times. The V and J genes are TRBV6-5 and TRBJ2-7; no clear D. The CDR3 loop spans 14 amino acids. Germline values: CDR1 MNHEY, CDR2 SVGAGI. Trimming stripped 7 bases from V and 4 bases from J, with 17 bases between. Here the CDR3 DNA reads TGTGCCAGCAATGTCAGAGGAGCTAGTTACGAGCAGTACTTC. Translation: CASNVRGASYEQYF.

This chain uses TRBV6-5 with TRBJ2-1; no reliable D call. This CDR3 comprises 13 residues. V shed 0 bases and J shed 7 bases, with 7 bases lying between them. Germline values: CDR1 MNHEY, CDR2 SVGAGI. CDR3: CASSYSAINEQFF. The CDR3, as DNA: TGTGCCAGCAGTTACTCGGCCATTAATGAGCAGTTCTTC.

This chain links TRBV6-5 with TRBJ2-1; 8 bases map to TRBD2. J gave up 3 bases and V 5 bases, and 6 bases lay outside the gene matches. The CDR3 runs 15 residues. The germline CDR1 and CDR2 sequences are MNHEY and SVGAGI. CDR3 amino acids: CASSPLTSGYNEQFF. The CDR3 coding sequence is TGTGCCAGCAGTCCCCTTACTAGCGGCTACAATGAGCAGTTCTTC.

This chain joins TRBV3-1 (or the pseudogene TRBV3-2) and TRBJ2-3; 7 positions match TRBD1. CDR1 LGHDT and CDR2 YNNKEL come from the germline V gene (reference sequence). Trimming cost V 3 bases and J 2 bases; bases outside gene matches: 2. The CDR3 is 14 residues long. The CDR3 nucleotides read TGTGCCAGCAGCCAGGACAGGTCCACAGATACGCAGTATTTT. This translates into CASSQDRSTDTQYF.

To note about this clone: At the DNA level, this CDR3 is encoded by other sequences in the same sample as well. CDR3 loop: CASSQGQAGYTF. The CDR3 coding sequence is TGTGCCAGCAGCCAAGGCCAGGCTGGCTACACCTTC. The chain carries TRBV3-1 (or the pseudogene TRBV3-2) and TRBJ1-2; D gene unclear. Trimming removed 1 base at V and 7 bases at J, with 7 bases between. CDR3 length equals 12 residues. Germline CDR1 reads LGHDT; CDR2 reads YNNKEL (reference sequence).

The V and J genes are TRBV5-4 and TRBJ2-5; weak D call: TRBD1 (6 bases). V gave up 3 bases and J gave up 0 bases, with 12 bases separating them. Germline V gives CDR1 SGHNT, CDR2 YYREEE (reference sequence). This CDR3 is 15 amino acids long. CDR3 sequence (DNA): TGTGCCAGCAGCTCACCTACAGGGAACCAAGAGACCCAGTACTTC. Protein product: CASSSPTGNQETQYF.

J is TRBJ2-7 and V is TRBV6-5, with 13 nucleotides matching TRBD2. The ends lost 6 bases at V and 6 bases at J; junction bases unmatched: 8. The CDR3 is made up of 15 amino acids. Germline V CDR1 and CDR2: MNHEY, SVGAGI. CDR3 bases: TGTGCCAGCAGCAAAATGGGACTAGCGGGAACCGAGCAGTACTTC. Translating gives CASSKMGLAGTEQYF.

This rearrangement joins TRBV30 to TRBJ1-2; 7 positions match TRBD1. There are 13 residues in the CDR3. J lost 3 bases, V lost 5 bases, and 6 bases had no gene match. The V gene's germline CDR1 is GTSNPN and CDR2 SVGIG (reference sequence). For the CDR3, the DNA is TGTGCCTGGTACAGGGGAGTCGACTATGGCTACACCTTC. Translating it yields CAWYRGVDYGYTF.

The chain uses TRBV2 and TRBJ2-5; D is undetermined. Per the germline V gene, CDR1 is SNHLY and CDR2 is FYNNEI. The germline V and J ends were trimmed by 5 bases and 0 bases, with 7 bases remaining between them. The CDR3 is made up of 13 amino acids. CDR3 nucleotides: TGTGCCAGCAGTTCCGACTACCAAGAGACCCAGTACTTC. Protein: CASSSDYQETQYF.

This rearrangement joins TRBV20-1 to TRBJ1-1; tentatively, D is TRBD1 (5 bases). CDR3 size: 11 residues. Germline V lookup: CDR1 DFQATT, CDR2 SNEGSKA (reference sequence). With 1 base removed from V and 7 bases from J, the gap between germline ends came to 7 bases. The CDR3 protein is CSARGRVEAFF. Here the CDR3 DNA reads TGCAGTGCTAGAGGCAGGGTTGAAGCTTTCTTT.

This clone appeared a single time. The chain carries TRBV4-1 and TRBJ1-5, with unresolved D. V gave up 1 base and J gave up 8 bases, with 9 bases separating them. From germline, CDR1 is MGHRA and CDR2 YSYEKL. The CDR3 contains 13 residues. CDR3 nucleotide sequence: TGCGCCAGCAGCCAAGGGGTCCGGGAGCCCCAGCATTTT. It codes for CASSQGVREPQHF.

Only one count was recorded for this clone. This chain uses TRBV5-1 with TRBJ2-5; tentative D call: TRBD2 (5 bases). With 1 base removed from V and 5 bases from J, the gap between germline ends came to 15 bases. The CDR3 runs to 15 residues. Germline V CDR1 and CDR2: SGHRS, YFSETQ. DNA for the CDR3: TGCGCCAGCAGCTTGTCGGGGAGAGAAGGGGAGACCCAGTACTTC. Translated: CASSLSGREGETQYF. The full variable domain, in which reference TRBV5-1 and TRBJ2-5 provide the parts outside the CDR3, is KAGVTQTPRYLIKTRGQQVTLSCSPISGHRSVSWYQQTPGQGLQFLFEYFSETQRNKGNFPGRFSGRQFSNSRSEMNVSTLELGDSALYLCASSLSGREGETQYFGPGTRLLVL.

The chain links TRBV9 to TRBJ2-1; D is possibly TRBD2 (5 bases). Trimming pared 3 bases from V and 0 bases from J, leaving 10 bases between. The CDR3 has 15 amino acids. Germline-derived CDR1 and CDR2 are SGDLS and YYNGEE. The CDR3 bases are TGTGCCAGCAGCGAAGGCGGGTTCTCCTACAATGAGCAGTTCTTC. This sequence encodes CASSEGGFSYNEQFF.

This chain uses TRBV30 with TRBJ2-1; 8 bases are shared with TRBD2. J gave up 3 bases and V 3 bases, and 7 bases lay outside the gene matches. CDR1 and CDR2 from the germline V gene are GTSNPN and SVGIG (reference sequence). The CDR3 contains 15 residues. The DNA for the CDR3 is TGTGCCTGGAGGATAGGACTAGCCGGCTACAATGAGCAGTTCTTC. The encoded protein is CAWRIGLAGYNEQFF.

V usage is TRBV19 and J usage is TRBJ1-4; the D gene is possibly TRBD1 (6 bases). Trimming took 2 bases from V and 5 from J, leaving 12 bases between them. Germline-derived CDR1 and CDR2 are LNHDA and SQIVND (reference sequence). The CDR3 has 15 amino acids. The CDR3 sequence: CASSIQGRGNEKLFF. The CDR3, as DNA: TGTGCCAGTAGTATACAGGGGAGGGGGAATGAAAAACTGTTTTTT.

The rearrangement uses TRBV6-2 or TRBV6-3 and TRBJ2-7, with TRBD1 as a possible D gene (6 bases). The V end lost 4 bases, the J end lost 0 bases, and 10 bases lay between the germline ends. Looked up from germline, CDR1 is MNHEY and CDR2 is SVGEGT. CDR3 length: 14 residues. DNA of the CDR3: TGTGCCAGCAGTTCTGGACAGATCTCCTACGAGCAGTACTTC. Residues: CASSSGQISYEQYF.

The chain couples TRBV24-1 to TRBJ2-5, with D perhaps TRBD1 (6 bases). Germline V gene lookup returns CDR1 KGHDR and CDR2 SFDVKD. The V gene lost 4 bases and the J gene lost 0 bases, with 23 bases spanning the gap. The CDR3 contains 19 residues. The CDR3 region is CATSDLLGQGSLNQETQYF. The CDR3 DNA follows: TGTGCCACCAGTGACCTCCTGGGCCAGGGGAGCTTGAACCAAGAGACCCAGTACTTC.

The V and J genes are TRBV6-5 and TRBJ2-1, with 8 bases aligning to TRBD2. Per the germline V gene, CDR1 is MNHEY and CDR2 is SVGAGI. The CDR3 is made up of 16 amino acids. The V gene end was trimmed by 4 bases and the J gene end by 6 bases; junction bases not matched to a gene: 11. CDR3 region: CASSSRSGKEVNEQFF. In nucleotides, the CDR3 is TGTGCCAGCAGTTCCCGTAGCGGGAAGGAAGTCAATGAGCAGTTCTTC.

J is TRBJ2-3 and V is TRBV3-1 (or the pseudogene TRBV3-2); TRBD2 aligns across 8 bases. The V and J ends lost 4 bases and 4 bases, in that order; junction bases with no gene match: 10. The CDR3 runs 16 residues. Germline CDR1 and CDR2: LGHDT and YNNKEL (reference sequence). The CDR3 reads CASSPLGGARPDTQYF. The CDR3 coding sequence is TGTGCCAGCAGCCCCCTCGGGGGGGCCAGACCAGATACGCAGTATTTT.

The chain carries TRBV7-8 and TRBJ1-6; D is unresolved. Germline assignment: CDR1 SGHVS and CDR2 FQNEAQ. V lost 4 bases, J lost 7 bases, and 11 bases lay in between. The CDR3 consists of 14 residues. CDR3 nucleotide sequence: TGTGCCAGCAGCTCCCTCGCAGGAAATTCACCCCTCCACTTT. Protein product: CASSSLAGNSPLHF.

CDR3 coding DNA: TGTGCCAGCAGCTTGGAGTCGCAACGGGCTGGAAACACCATATATTTT. Translating gives CASSLESQRAGNTIYF. The chain carries TRBV5-4 and TRBJ1-3, with unresolved D. V lost 0 bases and J 2 bases, leaving 12 bases between the germline ends. CDR3 size: 16 residues. The germline CDR1 and CDR2 sequences are SGHNT and YYREEE (reference sequence). Full variable domain (outside the CDR3, taken from reference TRBV5-4 and TRBJ1-3): ETGVTQSPTHLIKTRGQQVTLRCSSQSGHNTVSWYQQALGQGPQFIFQYYREEENGRGNFPPRFSGLQFPNYSSELNVNALELDDSALYLCASSLESQRAGNTIYFGEGSWLTVV.

The V and J genes are TRBV5-6 and TRBJ1-1; perhaps TRBD1 as D (6 bases). This CDR3 contains 15 residues. Germline V gives CDR1 SGHDT, CDR2 YYEEEE. V was trimmed by 3 bases and J by 5 bases, leaving 17 bases between them. The CDR3 is CASSWTRGGVTEAFF. CDR3 bases: TGTGCCAGCAGCTGGACAAGAGGGGGAGTTACTGAAGCTTTCTTT.

CDR3 loop: CASKRQGEWYEQYF. CDR3 bases: TGTGCCAGCAAGAGGCAGGGGGAATGGTACGAGCAGTACTTC. The chain links TRBV6-5 to TRBJ2-7; 7 positions agree with TRBD1. Germline-derived CDR1 and CDR2 are MNHEY and SVGAGI. J gave up 4 bases and V 7 bases, and 10 bases lay outside the gene matches. There are 14 residues in the CDR3.

The chain has TRBV5-4 and TRBJ1-2; D ambiguous. CDR1 and CDR2 (germline): SGHNT, YYREEE (reference sequence). This CDR3 comprises 12 residues. V gave up 3 bases and J gave up 3 bases, with 6 bases separating them. CDR3 in DNA: TGTGCCAGCAGCTCCCCCGACTATGGCTACACCTTC. Translation gives CASSSPDYGYTF. The whole variable domain, remainder taken from reference TRBV5-4 and TRBJ1-2, is ETGVTQSPTHLIKTRGQQVTLRCSSQSGHNTVSWYQQALGQGPQFIFQYYREEENGRGNFPPRFSGLQFPNYSSELNVNALELDDSALYLCASSSPDYGYTFGSGTRLTVV.

The chain couples TRBV3-1 (or the pseudogene TRBV3-2) to TRBJ1-2, with D possibly TRBD1 on 6 matching bases. V lost 5 bases and J lost 4, with 11 bases in between. This CDR3 comprises 13 residues. Germline CDR1 LGHDT, CDR2 YNNKEL (reference sequence). This CDR3 is CASSVDRVYGYTF. The CDR3 DNA sequence: TGTGCCAGCAGCGTGGACAGAGTCTATGGCTACACCTTC.

CDR3 in DNA: TGTGCCAGCACACAGGGCCGGTCCGGGGAGCAGTACTTC. This codes for CASTQGRSGEQYF. The chain carries TRBV27 and TRBJ2-7, with a possible D match to TRBD1 (6 bases). The V end lost 7 bases, the J end lost 7 bases, and 17 bases lay between the germline ends. The germline CDR1 and CDR2 sequences are MNHEY and SMNVEV (reference sequence). The CDR3 is 13 residues long.

The V call is TRBV11-2, the J call TRBJ2-1; D remains unclear. Per the germline V gene, CDR1 is SGHAT and CDR2 is FQNNGV. The CDR3 has 14 residues. V was shortened by 4 bases and J by 8 bases, with 15 bases between the two germline ends. CDR3 DNA sequence: TGTGCCAGCAGCTCTTCGTTCAGGTTTGATGAGCAGTTCTTC. Its protein is CASSSSFRFDEQFF.

The chain combines TRBV6-1 with TRBJ2-1, with 8 bases lining up with TRBD2. Trimming at V came to 1 base and at J to 5 bases, leaving 7 bases not matched to a gene. Germline loops: CDR1 MNHNS, CDR2 SASEGT. The CDR3 length is 16 residues. The CDR3 DNA follows: TGTGCCAGCAGTGAAGTCGGGACTAGTCACCACAATGAGCAGTTCTTC. Translation: CASSEVGTSHHNEQFF.

The chain employs TRBV6-5 and TRBJ1-4, with D possibly being TRBD1 (5 bases). The germline V gene has CDR1 MNHEY and CDR2 SVGAGI. The CDR3 runs 15 residues. Trimming took off 6 bases at V and 5 bases at J, with 16 bases between the two ends. The CDR3 region has the DNA TGTGCCAGCAGAGTCCTCCAGGGAAGGAATGAAAAACTGTTTTTT. Translating it yields CASRVLQGRNEKLFF.

The rearrangement joins TRBV7-8 to TRBJ1-5; D not resolved. The V and J ends lost 1 base and 7 bases respectively, with 8 bases between them. The CDR3 has 13 amino acids. The germline V gene encodes CDR1 SGHVS and CDR2 FQNEAQ. CDR3 residues: CASSLGSGQPQHF. The CDR3 DNA sequence: TGTGCCAGCAGCTTAGGGTCGGGACAGCCCCAGCATTTT.

This clone was detected only once. The rearrangement links TRBV7-8 to TRBJ1-3; a possible D gene is TRBD1 (6 bases). The CDR3 consists of 13 residues. V lost 3 bases to trimming and J lost 8 bases, with 11 bases between them. Germline V gene lookup returns CDR1 SGHVS and CDR2 FQNEAQ. The CDR3 bases are TGTGCCAGCAGCTTGAGCGGGGGCCACACCATATATTTT. Amino acid sequence: CASSLSGGHTIYF. The whole variable domain, filled in from reference TRBV7-8 and TRBJ1-3, reads GAGVSQSPRYKVAKRGQDVALRCDPISGHVSLFWYQQALGQGPEFLTYFQNEAQLDKSGLPSDRFFAERPEGSVSTLKIQRTQQEDSAVYLCASSLSGGHTIYFGEGSWLTVV.

The chain joins TRBV5-1 to TRBJ2-5; the D gene is possibly TRBD2 (6 bases). Germline loops: CDR1 SGHRS, CDR2 YFSETQ. Trimming left V 1 base short and J 0 bases short, with 13 bases between. CDR3 length: 16 amino acids. The CDR3 sequence is CASSLMGLSNQETQYF. Written as DNA, the CDR3 is TGCGCCAGCAGCTTGATGGGACTCTCGAACCAAGAGACCCAGTACTTC.